This passage covers 23 T cell receptor beta chains from one sample sequenced in a study of blood T cell repertoires in COVID-19. The data were produced by immunoSEQ multiplex PCR, yet TCRdb's version contains in-frame clones alone and is incomplete. Here the sample spans more than 100,000 clones, about nine tenths being singletons. Sequencing was carried out using peripheral blood. The receptors originated from a woman in her 70s with acute or convalescent COVID-19.

The rearrangement uses TRBV5-1 and TRBJ1-6, with D unclear. V was shortened by 5 bases and J by 0 bases, with 12 bases between the two germline ends. The length of the CDR3 is 16 residues. Germline lookup yields CDR1 SGHRS and CDR2 YFSETQ. The CDR3 sequence is CASSDTDSSYNSPLHF. In DNA form, the CDR3 reads TGCGCCAGCAGTGATACAGATAGCTCCTATAATTCACCCCTCCACTTT.

The gene calls are TRBV7-6 and TRBJ1-2; 8 nucleotides match TRBD1. CDR3 length: 16 residues. With 2 bases clipped from V and 8 bases from J, the junction kept 13 bases outside the gene matches. Germline V gene data show CDR1 as SGHVS and CDR2 as FNYEAQ. The CDR3 region has the DNA TGTGCCAGCAGCTTAAGCCGGGGAGGACAGGGTGGAGGCTACACCTTC. Protein product: CASSLSRGGQGGGYTF.

The rearrangement links TRBV7-6 to TRBJ2-6; tentative D call: TRBD2 (5 bases). Trimming shortened V by 5 bases and J by 3 bases, and 14 bases separated the two germline ends. The CDR3 loop spans 16 amino acids. From germline, CDR1 is SGHVS and CDR2 FNYEAQ. The CDR3 spells CASSPSGSFGANVLTF. The CDR3 region has the DNA TGTGCCAGCAGCCCCTCGGGGAGTTTTGGGGCCAACGTCCTGACTTTC.

The chain has TRBV28 and TRBJ1-1; 7 bases fit TRBD1. This CDR3 comprises 15 residues. Trimming at V came to 2 bases and at J to 10 bases, leaving 13 bases not matched to a gene. Germline-derived CDR1 and CDR2 are MDHEN and SYDVKM. The CDR3 nucleotides are TGTGCCAGCAGTTTAATTGAAGGGGGCACGGGCAGAGCTTTCTTT. As protein: CASSLIEGGTGRAFF.

This chain links TRBV9 with TRBJ1-5; no firm D call. There are 15 residues in the CDR3. Trimming left V 4 bases short and J 0 bases short, with 11 bases between. CDR1 and CDR2 from the germline V gene are SGDLS and YYNGEE. The CDR3, as DNA: TGTGCCAGCAGCCCAGAGGGATATAGCAATCAGCCCCAGCATTTT. As protein: CASSPEGYSNQPQHF.

The rearrangement joins TRBV7-9 to TRBJ1-4; 8 positions match TRBD1. This CDR3 is 15 amino acids long. Trimming cost V 5 bases and J 4 bases; bases outside gene matches: 6. CDR1 SEHNR and CDR2 FQNEAQ come from the germline V gene (reference sequence). The CDR3 DNA reads as TGTGCCAGCAGCGTCGGACAGGGCCTTAATGAAAAACTGTTTTTT. It specifies CASSVGQGLNEKLFF.

V usage is TRBV11-3 and J usage is TRBJ2-1, with TRBD2 identical over 7 bases. Germline loops: CDR1 SGHNT, CDR2 YENEEA. V shed 5 bases and J 15 bases; nucleotides not matched to a gene: 13. This CDR3 comprises 13 residues. The CDR3 DNA follows: TGTGCCAGCAGCCCGTCCTGGAGAGCGGGGCCGTTCTTC. Its protein product is CASSPSWRAGPFF.

The CDR3 is CASSDNRGENTEAFF. The CDR3 nucleotides are TGCGCCAGCAGTGATAACAGGGGGGAGAACACTGAAGCTTTCTTT. The chain is built from TRBV10-1 and TRBJ1-1, with 8 bases that match TRBD1. Germline CDR1 and CDR2: WNHNN and SYGVQD (reference sequence). The CDR3 loop spans 15 amino acids. Trimming at V came to 3 bases and at J to 1 base, leaving 4 bases not matched to a gene.

As to this clone: Other nucleotide sequences from this sample produce the same CDR3. The V call is TRBV2, the J call TRBJ1-5; D gene uncertain. CDR1 SNHLY and CDR2 FYNNEI come from the germline V gene. V lost 3 bases, J lost 4 bases, and 10 bases lay in between. The CDR3 length is 14 residues. CDR3 coding DNA: TGTGCCAGCAGTGATCGGGGAGGTAATCAGCCCCAGCATTTT. The encoded protein is CASSDRGGNQPQHF.

Points on this clone: A junction end diverges from the germline sequence, so it may reflect a read error. The chain joins TRBV27 to TRBJ2-3, with TRBD1 matching 7 bases. The germline gives CDR1 MNHEY, CDR2 SMNVEV (reference sequence). The CDR3 sequence is 15 residues long. The CDR3 bases are TGTGCCAGTAGTTTAGGGGGCCTGAGCACAGATACGCAGTATTTT. Its translation is CASSLGGLSTDTQYF.

The rearrangement joins TRBV6-5 to TRBJ1-5; D is possibly TRBD1 (5 bases). This CDR3 comprises 15 residues. In germline, CDR1 is MNHEY, CDR2 SVGAGI. V was pared by 6 bases and J by 4 bases, with 16 bases between. In nucleotides, the CDR3 is TGTGCCAGCAGCCCCGGGGGGGGTGGGAATCAGCCCCAGCATTTT. It yields the protein CASSPGGGGNQPQHF.

The chain recombines TRBV5-5 with TRBJ1-1; 9 bases line up with TRBD1. In germline, CDR1 is SGHKS, CDR2 YYEKEE (reference sequence). The length of the CDR3 is 14 residues. The V segment lost 3 bases and the J segment 4 bases; nucleotides outside the gene matches: 4. The CDR3 spells CASSSPGQGTEAFF. The CDR3 nucleotides read TGTGCCAGCAGCTCTCCGGGACAGGGCACTGAAGCTTTCTTT.

The sample holds one count of this clone. The chain carries TRBV19 and TRBJ1-2, with 7 bases aligning to TRBD1. V shed 3 bases, J shed 7 bases, and the junction held 5 bases outside the gene matches. The germline gives CDR1 LNHDA, CDR2 SQIVND (reference sequence). The CDR3 is 13 amino acids. Written as DNA, the CDR3 is TGTGCCAGTAGTATTGGAGGGGGCGGTGGCTACACCTTC. It codes for CASSIGGGGGYTF.

This clone was picked up one time. The V and J genes are TRBV30 and TRBJ1-1, with D perhaps TRBD1 (5 bases). This CDR3 has 14 amino acids. Trimming took off 6 bases at V and 4 bases at J, with 18 bases between the two ends. Germline CDR1 is GTSNPN and CDR2 is SVGIG (reference sequence). CDR3 region: CACGAGTVGTEAFF. The CDR3 nucleotides are TGTGCCTGTGGGGCGGGAACAGTCGGCACTGAAGCTTTCTTT.

The V call is TRBV27, the J call TRBJ1-2, with a tentative D call TRBD1 (5 bases). The CDR3 extends over 14 amino acids. Germline CDR1 MNHEY, CDR2 SMNVEV (reference sequence). V was pared by 3 bases and J by 4 bases, with 12 bases between. For the CDR3, the DNA is TGTGCCAGCAGTTTGAAGGGGTCGAGCTATGGCTACACCTTC. Its translation is CASSLKGSSYGYTF.

This chain joins TRBV6-5 and TRBJ1-5; TRBD1 matches at 7 bases. The junction had 11 bases not matched to a gene; V was cut back by 6 bases and J by 6 bases. Germline CDR1 MNHEY, CDR2 SVGAGI. The length of the CDR3 is 15 residues. CDR3 sequence reads: CASSPTEGASQPQHF. Written as DNA, the CDR3 is TGTGCCAGCAGCCCAACCGAGGGGGCGAGTCAGCCCCAGCATTTT.

V and J are TRBV11-1 and TRBJ2-5; the match to TRBD2 covers 9 bases. The CDR3 runs to 14 residues. Trimming cost V 5 bases and J 1 base; bases outside gene matches: 2. Germline V gives CDR1 SGHAT, CDR2 FQDESV (reference sequence). The CDR3 reads CASSPGLAQETQYF. DNA for the CDR3: TGTGCCAGCAGCCCGGGACTAGCCCAAGAGACCCAGTACTTC. Complete variable domain (other parts from reference TRBV11-1 and TRBJ2-5): EAEVAQSPRYKITEKSQAVAFWCDPISGHATLYWYRQILGQGPELLVQFQDESVVDDSQLPKDRFSAERLKGVDSTLKIQPAELGDSAMYLCASSPGLAQETQYFGPGTRLLVL.

CDR3 sequence: CASRSGGAFMYTEAFF. For the CDR3, the DNA is TGTGCCAGCAGGTCAGGGGGCGCTTTTATGTACACTGAAGCTTTCTTT. This chain uses TRBV2 with TRBJ1-1; 8 bases fit TRBD1. This CDR3 is built from 16 residues. J gave up 3 bases and V 6 bases, and 12 bases lay outside the gene matches. Germline V CDR1 and CDR2: SNHLY, FYNNEI.

This rearrangement joins TRBV4-1 to TRBJ1-4; D remains ambiguous. Germline lookup yields CDR1 MGHRA and CDR2 YSYEKL. The ends were cut back, 4 bases at V and 8 bases at J, with 20 bases in the middle. This CDR3 comprises 16 residues. CDR3 loop: CASSRKVRDRDEKLFF. The CDR3 DNA follows: TGCGCCAGCAGCCGCAAAGTTCGGGATCGCGACGAAAAACTGTTTTTT.

The genes are TRBV2 and TRBJ1-2, with 11 bases matching TRBD1. V was clipped by 4 bases and J by 7 bases; unmatched bases: 8. The germline CDR1 and CDR2 sequences are SNHLY and FYNNEI. The CDR3 loop spans 15 amino acids. CDR3 coding DNA: TGTGCCAGCAGTGGCCCGGGACAGGGGGAGGTTGGCTACACCTTC. Its translation is CASSGPGQGEVGYTF.

The chain uses TRBV19 and TRBJ2-5, with 9 bases aligning to TRBD2. The germline CDR1 and CDR2 sequences are LNHDA and SQIVND (reference sequence). V gave up 5 bases and J gave up 4 bases; unmatched junction bases: 5. The CDR3 covers 14 residues. CDR3 amino acids: CASSGLAGVETQYF. The DNA of the CDR3 is TGTGCCAGTAGTGGGTTAGCGGGGGTAGAGACCCAGTACTTC.

The CDR3 reads CASSQDFTQYF. In nucleotides, the CDR3 is TGTGCCAGCAGCCAAGACTTTACGCAGTATTTT. This chain joins TRBV4-2 and TRBJ2-3, with D hard to call. V was shortened by 0 bases and J by 8 bases, with 3 bases between the two germline ends. CDR3 length: 11 residues. Germline-derived CDR1 and CDR2 are LGHNA and YNFKEQ.

This chain links TRBV6-2 or TRBV6-3 with TRBJ2-7; weak D call: TRBD1 (5 bases). Deletions cut 5 bases from V and 2 bases from J, with 13 bases between. The CDR3 is made up of 14 amino acids. The germline CDR1 and CDR2 sequences are MNHEY and SVGEGT. The CDR3 region has the DNA TGTGCCAGCAGTGCTCCGGACACAACCTACGAGCAGTACTTC. Translated: CASSAPDTTYEQYF.